The source of this TCR beta chain is a study of memory CD4+ T cells and cytomegalovirus serostatus (dated by TCRdb to the late 2010s). Background on the whole study: The cohort included around 35 healthy adults from Belgium, of whom 9 were CMV seropositive and approximately 24 were CMV seronegative. CD4+ memory TCRbeta repertoires of a Belgian cohort with known cytomegalovirus serostatus were sequenced in order to replicate a published TCR-based CMV serostatus classifier.

The Quick-DNA Microprep Kit was used to extract genomic DNA from the sorted cells. Amplification of TCRbeta DNA was done with the immunoSEQ hsTCRbeta kit, following the protocol from the manufacturer. TCRbeta libraries were sequenced on an Illumina MiSeq instrument. Regarding the original processing steps: Following removal of out-of-frame sequences, around 2,300,000 distinct TCRbeta sequences were retained, with an average of roughly 70,000 per individual. Each individual was scored using the number of 164 previously reported CMV-associated TCRbeta sequences that the individual carried and the total number of productive distinct TCRbeta sequences. A beta-binomial model was reimplemented in Python, and scikit-learn random forests with default parameters were trained on data from the US cohort. Classifier performance on the Belgian cohort was summarized as median AUC with percentile confidence intervals calculated over 10,000 bootstrap iterations. What TCRdb holds here is the immuneACCESS table cut down to in-frame rearrangements. Part of the clones is not present; checked against another copy, under half of the missing clones reflect an unresolved V gene, and the others are unexplained. V and J calls and clone size are given by that table; D and trimming were obtained from the DNA. The sample table holds 50,000 to 65,000 clones, of which around 80% were seen once. The ten largest clones represent under 1% of the sample.

Overall study results and their limits: For CMV serostatus prediction, a median bootstrapped AUC of 0.95 was reached with the original framework, and a median bootstrapped AUC of approximately 0.92 was reached with a US-trained random forest. The results were interpreted as suggesting that the CMV-associated TCR signature is mostly present in the CD4+ memory repertoire. Of around 160 previously reported CMV-associated TCRbeta sequences, around 67 appeared in the CD4+ memory repertoires, each in one to five individuals. On the Belgian cohort, the classifier built on the original framework reached a median bootstrapped AUC of about 0.95, with a 95% CI of 0.76-1.00. Only CD4+CD45RO+ memory cells were sequenced, in contrast to the original study, in which naive and memory CD4+ and CD8+ populations were covered.

Single viable CD3+CD4+CD8-CD45RO+ cells were sorted as memory CD4+ T cells on a FACSAria II. To determine CMV serostatus, a Roche Elecsys assay was used that detects serum IgG against CMV pp150, pp28, p38 and p52. Following thawing, total CD4+ T cells were enriched through positive selection using CD4 magnetic microbeads. The samples came from a separate study whose specific focus was interrogating the CD4+ T cell memory repertoire. Following standard operating procedures, peripheral blood mononuclear cells were isolated and cryopreserved, while serum was kept at -80 degrees C. Staining used CD3-PerCP (BW264/56), CD4-APC (RPA-T4), CD45RO-PE (UCHT1) and CD8-Pacific Orange (3B5) antibodies, with Sytox blue excluding non-viable cells. As encoded in the germline V gene, CDR1 is SGHVS while CDR2 is FNYEAQ. Spanning cysteine to phenylalanine, the CDR3 consists of 13 amino acids. Of the read, only the CDR3 DNA is kept; its 39 bases are in frame from base 1. At the junction V is shortened by 1 base and J by 7 bases, with 11 bases in between.

This clone was counted between two and nine times. Its antigen has not been determined. Base qualities were left out, and no much larger clone turns up one base away. The chain links TRBV7-6 with TRBJ2-7, with a tentative D gene TRBD1 over 5 matching bases. The sequencing sample was made of memory CD4+ T cells from blood. This receptor was taken from an adult in good health and CMV-seronegative. The CDR3 region reads CASSLVPTEEQYF. The DNA sequence is as follows: TGTGCCAGCAGCTTAGTCCCGACAGAGGAGCAGTACTTC.